What follows is one T cell receptor beta chain and its context. The target of this receptor is not known. No much larger clone is present one base from it, and per-base qualities are unavailable. These data come from a study of STAT5B mutations in CD4+ large granular lymphocyte leukemia (dated by TCRdb to the early 2020s). About the study as a whole: Among the healthy controls, the CDR3 'QG' motif was associated with a particular HLA allele. The study compared the TCRbeta repertoires of patients with CD4+ T-cell large granular lymphocyte leukemia against the TCRbeta repertoires of healthy blood donors. Flow cytometry on FACSCanto II or FACSVerse showed that the purified fractions were more than 95% pure among lymphocytes.

The immunoSEQ assay at survey resolution was applied to genomic DNA for sequencing of TCRbeta rearrangements. Concerning the study's data processing: A lowest detectable productive clonotype frequency of 2.59 x 10-5 was observed in the TCR sequencing data. Analyses included only productive TCRbeta rearrangements, meaning complete and in-frame sequences. The clonality of each sample was calculated as Simpson clonality in the immunoSEQ Analyzer version 3.0. Clones were categorized by frequency as very rare, small, medium, large (1-20%) or hyperexpanded (>20%). Generation probabilities were estimated with OLGA 1.2.3, V-gene circos plots were made with VDJtools, specificities were searched in VDJdb, and CDR3 motifs were identified with GLIPH. Not all clones reach the TCRdb copy of this immuneACCESS table, which keeps in-frame sequences only. Checked studies attribute under half of the gap to unresolved V genes and leave the rest unexplained. Clone size and the V and J calls come from that table; the DNA yielded D and trimming. The sample profile shows 37,000 or so clones; about four fifths of them were found once. The ten largest clones capture 3.6% of the sample.

The paper as a whole reports these results and caveats: The data were not HLA-matched, and the relatively small sample size could explain the higher clonality seen in CD4+ compared with CD8+ T-LGLL. Greater clonality appeared to be present in CD4-sorted patient repertoires than in healthy CD4+ repertoires, and the difference was retained after the putative leukemic clones were removed. Each patient's main leukemic clonotypes were private, but 25% of these clonotypes showed up at low frequency in the non-leukemic repertoires of other patients.

Healthy controls were 37 blood donors whose buffy coats came from the Finnish Red Cross blood service. All TCR-sequenced material derived from peripheral blood: patient blood samples and healthy donor buffy coats. Ficoll-Hypaque gradient centrifugation was used to isolate peripheral blood mononuclear cells. For the healthy controls, CD4+ cells were obtained from buffy coats by magnetic purification. The Gentra Puregene Cell and Tissue kit was used for genomic DNA extraction, and quantification was performed on a Qubit 2.0 fluorometer. What was sequenced was CD4+ T cells from blood buffy coats. This TCR was recovered from a human donor in good health.

The CDR3 in this case is CASSLTPSSYEQYF. The base sequence is TGTGCCAGCAGCTTAACACCAAGCTCCTACGAGCAGTACTTC. The chain is made from TRBV7-9 and TRBJ2-7; the D gene cannot be named for sure. The trim is 2 bases for V and 0 bases for J, with a gap of 8 bases between the germline ends. CDR1 and CDR2, looked up from the germline V gene (reference sequence), are SEHNR and FQNEAQ. Taken from cysteine to phenylalanine, the CDR3 has 14 residues. Of the read, only the CDR3 DNA is kept; its 42 bases are in frame from base 1. The full variable domain, completed from the reference TRBV7-9 and TRBJ2-7 proteins outside the CDR3, reads DTGVSQNPRHKITKRGQNVTFRCDPISEHNRLYWYRQTLGQGPEFLTYFQNEAQLEKSRLLSDRFSAERPKGSFSTLEIQRTEQGDSAMYLCASSLTPSSYEQYFGPGTRLTVT.